This TCR beta chain comes out of a study of CD8+ T cells in alopecia areata. Study overall: Female C3H/HeJ mice aged roughly 6-11 weeks received skin from roughly 6-12-month-old C3H/HeJ donors with spontaneous alopecia. Study findings and constraints: Although TCR sharing was seen in mice, sharing across patients was less clear, possibly for HLA-related reasons. Normal scalp showed lower clonality than lesional scalp, especially alopecia totalis/universalis.

Germline loops: CDR1 LGHNA, CDR2 YNLKQL (reference sequence). Trimming at V came to 6 bases and at J to 1 base, leaving 3 bases not matched to a gene. The CDR3 runs 15 residues. For this clone: Its antigen is not known. Gene names are the mouse ones. The DNA ends 4 residues before the CDR3 does, and the rest of the CDR3 is filled in from the germline J gene.

After isolation, RNA underwent reverse transcription to generate cDNA as the sequencing template. Profiling relied on immunoSEQ multiplex PCR, and the TCRdb table lists in-frame clones only, not all of them. Recorded here are around 110,000 clones, with no singletons, and the ten leading clones hold less than 20%. V usage is TRBV5 and J usage is TRBJ2-1, with 10 bases identical to TRBD2. This TCR derives from a C3H/HeJ mouse with alopecia areata. The strain is characterized by the MHC haplotype H2-k. Sequencing was done on a sample of lesional skin. CDR3 protein: CASRNWGGNYAEQFF. CDR3 DNA, as far as it was read: TGTGCCAGCAGGAACTGGGGGGGAAACTATGCT.